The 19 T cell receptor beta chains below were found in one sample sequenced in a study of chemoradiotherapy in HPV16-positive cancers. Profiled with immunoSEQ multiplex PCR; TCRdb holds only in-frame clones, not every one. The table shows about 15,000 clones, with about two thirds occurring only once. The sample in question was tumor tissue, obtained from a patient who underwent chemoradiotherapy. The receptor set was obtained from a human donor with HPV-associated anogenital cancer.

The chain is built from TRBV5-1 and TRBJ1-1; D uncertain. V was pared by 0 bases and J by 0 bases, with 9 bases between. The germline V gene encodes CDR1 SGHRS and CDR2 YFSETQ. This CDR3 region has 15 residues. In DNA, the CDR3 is TGCGCCAGCAGCTTGGACGGGAAAATGAACACTGAAGCTTTCTTT. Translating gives CASSLDGKMNTEAFF.

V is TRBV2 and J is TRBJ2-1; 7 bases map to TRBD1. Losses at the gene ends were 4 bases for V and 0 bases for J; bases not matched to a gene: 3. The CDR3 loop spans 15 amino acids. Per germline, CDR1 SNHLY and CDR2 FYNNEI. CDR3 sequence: CASSVTGSSYNEQFF. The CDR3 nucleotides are TGTGCCAGCAGTGTGACAGGGAGCTCCTACAATGAGCAGTTCTTC.

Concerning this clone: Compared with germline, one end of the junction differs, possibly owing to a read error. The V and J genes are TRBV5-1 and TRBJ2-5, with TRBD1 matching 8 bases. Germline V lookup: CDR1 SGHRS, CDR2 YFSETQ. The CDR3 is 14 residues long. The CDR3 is CASSPGQETQEWDF. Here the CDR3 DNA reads TGCGCCAGCAGCCCGGGACAGGAGACTCAAGAGTGGGACTTC.

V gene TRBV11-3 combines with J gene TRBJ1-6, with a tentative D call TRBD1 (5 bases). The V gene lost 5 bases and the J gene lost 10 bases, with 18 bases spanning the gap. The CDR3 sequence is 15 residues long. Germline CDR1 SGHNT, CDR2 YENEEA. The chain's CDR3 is CASSARRVFVSPLHF. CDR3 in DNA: TGTGCCAGCAGCGCACGCAGGGTTTTCGTATCACCCCTCCACTTT. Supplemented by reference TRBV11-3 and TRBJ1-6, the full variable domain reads EAGVVQSPRYKIIEKKQPVAFWCNPISGHNTLYWYLQNLGQGPELLIRYENEEAVDDSQLPKDRFSAERLKGVDSTLKIQPAELGDSAVYLCASSARRVFVSPLHFGNGTRLTVT.

The CDR3 DNA sequence: TGTGCCAGCAGTGAGCTAGCTAACTATGGCTACACCTTC. It is translated as CASSELANYGYTF. The chain combines TRBV6-1 with TRBJ1-2; D is unclear. Germline-derived CDR1 and CDR2 are MNHNS and SASEGT. Trimming removed 3 bases at V and 0 bases at J, with 5 bases between. The CDR3 consists of 13 residues.

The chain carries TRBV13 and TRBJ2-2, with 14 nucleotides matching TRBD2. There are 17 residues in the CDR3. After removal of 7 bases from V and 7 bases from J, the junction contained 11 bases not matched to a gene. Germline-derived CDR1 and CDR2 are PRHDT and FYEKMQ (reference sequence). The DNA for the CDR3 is TGTGCCAGCATCAAGACTAGCGGGAGGGCCTACGGCGGGGAGCTGTTTTTT. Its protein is CASIKTSGRAYGGELFF. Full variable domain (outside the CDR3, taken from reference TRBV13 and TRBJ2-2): AAGVIQSPRHLIKEKRETATLKCYPIPRHDTVYWYQQGPGQDPQFLISFYEKMQSDKGSIPDRFSAQQFSDYHSELNMSSLELGDSALYFCASIKTSGRAYGGELFFGEGSRLTVL.

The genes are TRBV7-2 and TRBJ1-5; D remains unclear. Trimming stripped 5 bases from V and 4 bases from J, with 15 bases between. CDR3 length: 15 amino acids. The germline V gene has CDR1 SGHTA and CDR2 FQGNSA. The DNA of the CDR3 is TGTGCCAGCAGCCCAGGCGGGCGGACTAATCAGCCCCAGCATTTT. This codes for CASSPGGRTNQPQHF.

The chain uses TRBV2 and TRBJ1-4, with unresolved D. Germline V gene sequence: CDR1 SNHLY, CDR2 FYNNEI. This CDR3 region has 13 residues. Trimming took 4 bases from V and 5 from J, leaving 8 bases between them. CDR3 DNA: TGTGCCAGCAGTGCGCGGGAGAATGAAAAACTGTTTTTT. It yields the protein CASSARENEKLFF.

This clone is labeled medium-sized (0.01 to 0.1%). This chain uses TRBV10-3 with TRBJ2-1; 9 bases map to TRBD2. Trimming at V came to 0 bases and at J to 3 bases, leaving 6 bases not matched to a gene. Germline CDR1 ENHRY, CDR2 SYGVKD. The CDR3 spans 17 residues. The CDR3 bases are TGTGCCATCAGTGAGTCGGCGGCTAGCGGGGACTACAATGAGCAGTTCTTC. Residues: CAISESAASGDYNEQFF.

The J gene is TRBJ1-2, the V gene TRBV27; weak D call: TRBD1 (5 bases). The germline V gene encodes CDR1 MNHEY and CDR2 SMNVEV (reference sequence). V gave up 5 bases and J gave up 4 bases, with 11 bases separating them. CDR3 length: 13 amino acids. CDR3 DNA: TGTGCCAGCAGTCCCGACAGTGGCTATGGCTACACCTTC. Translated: CASSPDSGYGYTF.

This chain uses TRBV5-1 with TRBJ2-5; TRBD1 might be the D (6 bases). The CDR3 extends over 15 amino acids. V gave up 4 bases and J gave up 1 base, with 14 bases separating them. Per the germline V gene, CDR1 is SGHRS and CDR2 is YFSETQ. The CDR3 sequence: CASSRNPTGQETQYF. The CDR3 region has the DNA TGCGCCAGCAGCAGAAACCCGACAGGCCAAGAGACCCAGTACTTC.

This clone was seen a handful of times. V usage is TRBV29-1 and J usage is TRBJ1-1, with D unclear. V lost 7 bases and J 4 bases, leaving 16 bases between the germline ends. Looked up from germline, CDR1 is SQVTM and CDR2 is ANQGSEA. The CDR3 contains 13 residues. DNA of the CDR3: TGCAGCGCCGGCCTGGCTTGGGGCACTGAAGCTTTCTTT. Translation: CSAGLAWGTEAFF.

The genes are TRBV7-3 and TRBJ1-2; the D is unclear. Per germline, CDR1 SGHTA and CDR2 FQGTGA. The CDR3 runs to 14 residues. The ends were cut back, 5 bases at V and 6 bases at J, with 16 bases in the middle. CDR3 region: CASSLNGGTDGYTF. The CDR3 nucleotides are TGTGCCAGCAGCCTGAACGGCGGCACTGATGGCTACACCTTC.

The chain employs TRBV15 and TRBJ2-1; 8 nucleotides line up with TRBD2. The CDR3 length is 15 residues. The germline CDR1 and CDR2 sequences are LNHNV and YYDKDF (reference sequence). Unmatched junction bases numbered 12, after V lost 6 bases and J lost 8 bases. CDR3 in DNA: TGTGCCACCAGGACGACCGGGACTAGGATCGATGAGCAGTTCTTC. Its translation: CATRTTGTRIDEQFF.

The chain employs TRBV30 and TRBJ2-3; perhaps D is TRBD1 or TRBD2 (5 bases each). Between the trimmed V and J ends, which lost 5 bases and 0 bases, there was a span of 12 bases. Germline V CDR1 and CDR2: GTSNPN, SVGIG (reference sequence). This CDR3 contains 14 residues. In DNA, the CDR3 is TGTGCCTGGGGCTTCGGGGCTAGCACAGATACGCAGTATTTT. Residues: CAWGFGASTDTQYF. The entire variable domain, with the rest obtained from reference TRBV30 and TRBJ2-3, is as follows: SQTIHQWPATLVQPVGSPLSLECTVEGTSNPNLYWYRQAAGRGLQLLFYSVGIGQISSEVPQNLSASRPQDRQFILSSKKLLLSDSGFYLCAWGFGASTDTQYFGPGTRLTVL.

The CDR3 nucleotides read TGTGCCAGCAGTTTTAGGAGGGACATGAACACTGAAGCTTTCTTT. Its translation: CASSFRRDMNTEAFF. The rearrangement links TRBV28 to TRBJ1-1; perhaps TRBD1 as D (6 bases). Between the trimmed V and J ends, which lost 3 bases and 0 bases, there was a span of 11 bases. The germline gives CDR1 MDHEN, CDR2 SYDVKM. The CDR3 covers 15 residues. The variable domain in full, completed from reference TRBV28 and TRBJ1-1, reads DVKVTQSSRYLVKRTGEKVFLECVQDMDHENMFWYRQDPGLGLRLIYFSYDVKMKEKGDIPEGYSVSREKKERFSLILESASTNQTSMYLCASSFRRDMNTEAFFGQGTRLTVV.

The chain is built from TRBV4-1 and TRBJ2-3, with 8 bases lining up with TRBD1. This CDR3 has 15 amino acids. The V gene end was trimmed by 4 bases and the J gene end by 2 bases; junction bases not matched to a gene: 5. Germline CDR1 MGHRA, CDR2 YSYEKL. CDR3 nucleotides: TGCGCCAGCAGCCCAATGGACAGGGACACAGATACGCAGTATTTT. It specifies CASSPMDRDTDTQYF.

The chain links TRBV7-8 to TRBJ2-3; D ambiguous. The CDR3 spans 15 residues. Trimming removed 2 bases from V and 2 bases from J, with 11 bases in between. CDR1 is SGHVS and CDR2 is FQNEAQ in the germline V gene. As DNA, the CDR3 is TGTGCCAGCAGCTTACGGGCCAGCCACACAGATACGCAGTATTTT. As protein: CASSLRASHTDTQYF.

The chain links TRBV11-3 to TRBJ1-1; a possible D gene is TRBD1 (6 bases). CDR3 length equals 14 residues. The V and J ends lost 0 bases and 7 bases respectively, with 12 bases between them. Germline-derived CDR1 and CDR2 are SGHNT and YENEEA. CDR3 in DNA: TGTGCCAGCAGCTTAGAAGTTGGCAGGGGTGAAGCTTTCTTT. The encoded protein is CASSLEVGRGEAFF.